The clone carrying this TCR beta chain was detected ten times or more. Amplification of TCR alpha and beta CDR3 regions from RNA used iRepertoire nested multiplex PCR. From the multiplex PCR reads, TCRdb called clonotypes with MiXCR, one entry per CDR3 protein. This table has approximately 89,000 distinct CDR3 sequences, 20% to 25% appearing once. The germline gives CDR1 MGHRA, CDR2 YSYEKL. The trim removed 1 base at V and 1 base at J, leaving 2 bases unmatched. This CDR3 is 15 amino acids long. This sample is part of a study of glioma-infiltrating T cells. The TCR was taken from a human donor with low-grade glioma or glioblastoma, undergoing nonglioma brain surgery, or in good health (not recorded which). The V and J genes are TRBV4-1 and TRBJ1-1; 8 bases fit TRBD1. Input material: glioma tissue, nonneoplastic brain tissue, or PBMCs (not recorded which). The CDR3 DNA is TGCGCCAGCAGCCAAGCCGGGACAGGGAACACTGAAGCTTTCTTT. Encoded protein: CASSQAGTGNTEAFF.